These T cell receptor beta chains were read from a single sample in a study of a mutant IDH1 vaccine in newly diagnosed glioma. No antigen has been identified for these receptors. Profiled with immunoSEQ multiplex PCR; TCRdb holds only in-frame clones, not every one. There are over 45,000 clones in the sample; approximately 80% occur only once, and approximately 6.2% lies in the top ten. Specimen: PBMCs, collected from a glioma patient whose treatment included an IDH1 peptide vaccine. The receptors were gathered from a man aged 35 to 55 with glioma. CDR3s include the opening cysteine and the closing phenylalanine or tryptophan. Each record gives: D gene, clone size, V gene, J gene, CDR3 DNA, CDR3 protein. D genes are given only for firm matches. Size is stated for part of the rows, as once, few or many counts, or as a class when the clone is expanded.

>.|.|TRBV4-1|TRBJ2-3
TGCGCCAGCAGCCAAGTTCAACTCACAGATACGCAGTATTTT
CASSQVQLTDTQYF
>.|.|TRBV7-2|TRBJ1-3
TGTGCCAGCAACCCGAATAACAGGGAACCAGCTGGAAACACCATATATTTT
CASNPNNREPAGNTIYF
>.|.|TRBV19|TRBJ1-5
TGTGCCAGTAGTATCTCCAGGGCTGTGAGCAATCAGCCCCAGCATTTT
CASSISRAVSNQPQHF
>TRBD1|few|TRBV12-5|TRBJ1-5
TGTGCTAGTGCCCTCACAGGGGGCAATCAGCCCCAGCATTTT
CASALTGGNQPQHF
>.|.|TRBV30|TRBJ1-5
TGTGCCTGGAGTGTACTGTCGCAGCTTCGGGCGCCCCAGCATTTT
CAWSVLSQLRAPQHF
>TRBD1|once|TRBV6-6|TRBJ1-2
TGTGCCAGCAGTTCCAGGGGGCGCACTGCCTATCGCTACACCTTC
CASSSRGRTAYRYTF
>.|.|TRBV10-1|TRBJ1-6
TGCGCCAGCAGTGTGTCGCGGCCACAGGGATCACCCCTCCACTTT
CASSVSRPQGSPLHF
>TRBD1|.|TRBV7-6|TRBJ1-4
TGTGCCAGCAGCTCGGGACAGGGGGCATCCGCTAATGAAAAACTGTTTTTT
CASSSGQGASANEKLFF
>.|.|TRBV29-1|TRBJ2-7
TGCAGCGTTGAAAAGCAGGGTAGCTCCTACGAGCAGTACTTC
CSVEKQGSSYEQYF
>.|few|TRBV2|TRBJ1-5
TGTGCCAGCAGTGACCCGCCCCCTAGCAATCAGCCCCAGCATTTT
CASSDPPPSNQPQHF
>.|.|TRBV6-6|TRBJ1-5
TGTGCCAGCAGTTTCCCGGGGCGAAGGGCTCAGCCCCAGCATTTT
CASSFPGRRAQPQHF
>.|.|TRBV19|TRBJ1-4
TGTGCCAGTAGAGGCGACGGGACGGCTAATGAAAAACTGTTTTTT
CASRGDGTANEKLFF
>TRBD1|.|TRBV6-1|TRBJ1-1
TGTGCCAGCAGAGACAGGGGCCAAAACACTGAAGCTTTCTTT
CASRDRGQNTEAFF
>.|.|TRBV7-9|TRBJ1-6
TGTGCCAGCAGCTTAGGTGGGCAGCATTTGGGGAATTCACCCCTCCACTTT
CASSLGGQHLGNSPLHF
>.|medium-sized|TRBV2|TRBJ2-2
TGTGCCAGCGAGGGGGGGAACACCGGGGAGCTGTTTTTT
CASEGGNTGELFF
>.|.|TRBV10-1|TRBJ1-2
TGCGCCAGCAGCCAAACAGAGAGCTATGGCTACACCTTC
CASSQTESYGYTF
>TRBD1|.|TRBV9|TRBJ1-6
TGTGCCAGCAAGAAGGGGGACAGGGGTTCACCCCTCCACTTT
CASKKGDRGSPLHF
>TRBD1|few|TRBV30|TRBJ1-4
TGTGCCTGGACGGGGACAGGACGGGAAAAACTGTTTTTT
CAWTGTGREKLFF
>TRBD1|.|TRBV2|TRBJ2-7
TGTGCCTGTCCCGGGACAGGGGGCAGCTACGAGCAGTACTTC
CACPGTGGSYEQYF
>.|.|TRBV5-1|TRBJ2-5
TGCGCCAGCAGCTTGGATCCTGGCAGACAAGAGACCCAGTACTTC
CASSLDPGRQETQYF